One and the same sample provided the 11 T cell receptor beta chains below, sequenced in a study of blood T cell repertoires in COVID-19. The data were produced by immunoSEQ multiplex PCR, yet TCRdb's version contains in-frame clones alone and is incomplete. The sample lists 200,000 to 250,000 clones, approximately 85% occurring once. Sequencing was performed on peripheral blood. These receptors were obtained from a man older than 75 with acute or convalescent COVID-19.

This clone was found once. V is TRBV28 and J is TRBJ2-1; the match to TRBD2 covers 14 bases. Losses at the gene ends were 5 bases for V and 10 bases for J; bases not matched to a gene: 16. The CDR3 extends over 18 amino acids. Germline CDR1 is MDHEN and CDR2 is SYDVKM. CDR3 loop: CASSPVGARLAGGWEQFF. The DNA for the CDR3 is TGTGCCAGCAGTCCGGTAGGGGCCCGACTAGCGGGAGGGTGGGAGCAGTTCTTC.

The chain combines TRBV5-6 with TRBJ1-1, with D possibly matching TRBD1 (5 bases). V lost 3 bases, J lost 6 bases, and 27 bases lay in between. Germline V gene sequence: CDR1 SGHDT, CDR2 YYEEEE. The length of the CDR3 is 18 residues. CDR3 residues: CASSSQSGGGSFWAEAFF. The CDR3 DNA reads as TGTGCCAGCAGCTCGCAAAGTGGGGGGGGAAGTTTTTGGGCTGAAGCTTTCTTT.

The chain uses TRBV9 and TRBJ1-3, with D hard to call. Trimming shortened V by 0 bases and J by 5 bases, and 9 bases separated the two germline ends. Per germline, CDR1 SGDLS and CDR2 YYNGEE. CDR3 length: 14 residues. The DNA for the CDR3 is TGTGCCAGCAGCGTAGGGGCTCTCCGAAACACCATATATTTT. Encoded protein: CASSVGALRNTIYF. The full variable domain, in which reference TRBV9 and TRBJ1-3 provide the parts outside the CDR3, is DSGVTQTPKHLITATGQRVTLRCSPRSGDLSVYWYQQSLDQGLQFLIQYYNGEERAKGNILERFSAQQFPDLHSELNLSSLELGDSALYFCASSVGALRNTIYFGEGSWLTVV.

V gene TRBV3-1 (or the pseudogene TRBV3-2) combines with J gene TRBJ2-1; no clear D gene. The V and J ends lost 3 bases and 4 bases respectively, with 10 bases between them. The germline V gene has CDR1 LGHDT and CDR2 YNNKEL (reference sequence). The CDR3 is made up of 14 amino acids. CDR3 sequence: CASSHRRLYNEQFF. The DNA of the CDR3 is TGTGCCAGCAGCCACCGCCGACTTTACAATGAGCAGTTCTTC.

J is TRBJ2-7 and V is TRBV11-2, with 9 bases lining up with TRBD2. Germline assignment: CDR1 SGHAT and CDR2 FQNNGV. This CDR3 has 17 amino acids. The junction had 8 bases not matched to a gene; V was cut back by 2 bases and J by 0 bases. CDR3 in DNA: TGTGCCAGCAGCTTACCCCTCGGACTAGCGCACTCCTACGAGCAGTACTTC. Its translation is CASSLPLGLAHSYEQYF. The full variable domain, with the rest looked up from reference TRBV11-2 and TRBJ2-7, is EAGVAQSPRYKIIEKRQSVAFWCNPISGHATLYWYQQILGQGPKLLIQFQNNGVVDDSQLPKDRFSAERLKGVDSTLKIQPAKLEDSAVYLCASSLPLGLAHSYEQYFGPGTRLTVT.

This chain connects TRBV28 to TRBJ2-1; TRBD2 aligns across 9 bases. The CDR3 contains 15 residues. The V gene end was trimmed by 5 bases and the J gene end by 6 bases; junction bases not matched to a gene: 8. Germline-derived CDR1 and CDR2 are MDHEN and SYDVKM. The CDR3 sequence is CASSLGGRASNEQFF. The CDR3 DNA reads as TGTGCCAGCAGTCTAGGCGGGAGGGCATCCAATGAGCAGTTCTTC.

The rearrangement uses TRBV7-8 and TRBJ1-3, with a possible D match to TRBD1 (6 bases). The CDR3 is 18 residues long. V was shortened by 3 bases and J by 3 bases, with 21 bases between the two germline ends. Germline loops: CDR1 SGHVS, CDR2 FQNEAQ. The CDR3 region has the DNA TGTGCCAGCAGCTTTACCGTAACGACCGGGACAAGTGGAAACACCATATATTTT. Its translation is CASSFTVTTGTSGNTIYF.

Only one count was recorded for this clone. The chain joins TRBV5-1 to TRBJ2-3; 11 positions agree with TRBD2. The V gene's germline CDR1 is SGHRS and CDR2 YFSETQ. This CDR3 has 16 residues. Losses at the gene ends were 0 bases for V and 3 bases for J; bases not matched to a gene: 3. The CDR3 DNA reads TGCGCCAGCAGCTTGGTTAGCGGGAGGGTTACAGATACGCAGTATTTT. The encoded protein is CASSLVSGRVTDTQYF.

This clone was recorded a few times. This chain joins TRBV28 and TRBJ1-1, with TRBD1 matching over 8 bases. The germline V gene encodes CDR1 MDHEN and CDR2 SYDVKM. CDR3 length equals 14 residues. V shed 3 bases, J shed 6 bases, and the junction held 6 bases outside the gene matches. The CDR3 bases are TGTGCCAGCAGTTTGACAGGGGCCACTCCTGAAGCTTTCTTT. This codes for CASSLTGATPEAFF. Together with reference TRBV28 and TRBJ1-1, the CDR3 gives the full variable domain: DVKVTQSSRYLVKRTGEKVFLECVQDMDHENMFWYRQDPGLGLRLIYFSYDVKMKEKGDIPEGYSVSREKKERFSLILESASTNQTSMYLCASSLTGATPEAFFGQGTRLTVV.

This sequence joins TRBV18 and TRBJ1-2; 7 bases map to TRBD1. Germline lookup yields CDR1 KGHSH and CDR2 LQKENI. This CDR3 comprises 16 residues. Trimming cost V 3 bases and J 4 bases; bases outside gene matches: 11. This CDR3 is CASSPIDRATTYGYTF. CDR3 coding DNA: TGTGCCAGCTCACCGATCGACAGGGCTACCACCTATGGCTACACCTTC. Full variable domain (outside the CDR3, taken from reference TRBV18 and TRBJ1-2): NAGVMQNPRHLVRRRGQEARLRCSPMKGHSHVYWYRQLPEEGLKFMVYLQKENIIDESGMPKERFSAEFPKEGPSILRIQQVVRGDSAAYFCASSPIDRATTYGYTFGSGTRLTVV.

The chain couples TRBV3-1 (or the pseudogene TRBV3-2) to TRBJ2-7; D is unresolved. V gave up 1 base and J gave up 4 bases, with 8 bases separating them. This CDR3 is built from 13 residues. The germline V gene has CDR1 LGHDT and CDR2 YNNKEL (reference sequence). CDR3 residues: CASSQVEQYEQYF. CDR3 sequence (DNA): TGTGCCAGCAGCCAAGTCGAGCAATACGAGCAGTACTTC.